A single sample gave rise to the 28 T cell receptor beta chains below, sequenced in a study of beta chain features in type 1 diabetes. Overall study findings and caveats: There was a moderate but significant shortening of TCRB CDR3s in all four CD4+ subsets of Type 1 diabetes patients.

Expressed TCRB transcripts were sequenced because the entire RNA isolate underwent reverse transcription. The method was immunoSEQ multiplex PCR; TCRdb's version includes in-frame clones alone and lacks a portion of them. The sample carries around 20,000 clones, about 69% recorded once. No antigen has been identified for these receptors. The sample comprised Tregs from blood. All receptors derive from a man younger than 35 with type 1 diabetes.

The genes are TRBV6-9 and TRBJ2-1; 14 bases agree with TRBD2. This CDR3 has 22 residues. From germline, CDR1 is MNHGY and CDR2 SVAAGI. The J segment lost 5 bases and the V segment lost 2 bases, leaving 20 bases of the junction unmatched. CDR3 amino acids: CASSYTYKKPGLAGAVDNEQFF. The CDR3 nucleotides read TGTGCCAGCAGTTATACCTATAAAAAGCCGGGACTAGCGGGAGCGGTAGACAATGAGCAGTTCTTC.

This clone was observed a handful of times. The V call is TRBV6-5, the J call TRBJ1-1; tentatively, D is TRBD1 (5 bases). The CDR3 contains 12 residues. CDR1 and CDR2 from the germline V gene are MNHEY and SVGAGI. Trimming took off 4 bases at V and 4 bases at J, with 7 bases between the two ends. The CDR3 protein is CASSSGVTEAFF. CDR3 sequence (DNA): TGTGCCAGCAGTTCGGGGGTCACTGAAGCTTTCTTT.

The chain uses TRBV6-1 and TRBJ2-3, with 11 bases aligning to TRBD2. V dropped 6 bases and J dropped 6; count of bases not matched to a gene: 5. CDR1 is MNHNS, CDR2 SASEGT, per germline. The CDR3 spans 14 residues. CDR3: CASSLAGGDDTQYF. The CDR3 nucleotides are TGTGCCAGCAGCCTAGCGGGAGGCGATGATACGCAGTATTTT.

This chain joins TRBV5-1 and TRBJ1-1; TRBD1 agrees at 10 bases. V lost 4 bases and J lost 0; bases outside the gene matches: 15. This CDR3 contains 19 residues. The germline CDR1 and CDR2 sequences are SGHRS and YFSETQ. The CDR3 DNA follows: TGCGCCAGCAGCCTATCACGACGACAGGGGGCCACTTTGAACACTGAAGCTTTCTTT. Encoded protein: CASSLSRRQGATLNTEAFF.

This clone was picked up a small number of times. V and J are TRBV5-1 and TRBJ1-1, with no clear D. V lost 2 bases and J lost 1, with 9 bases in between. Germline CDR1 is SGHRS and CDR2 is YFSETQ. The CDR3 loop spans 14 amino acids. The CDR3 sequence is CASSFQRSNTEAFF. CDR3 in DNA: TGCGCCAGCAGCTTTCAACGGTCGAACACTGAAGCTTTCTTT.

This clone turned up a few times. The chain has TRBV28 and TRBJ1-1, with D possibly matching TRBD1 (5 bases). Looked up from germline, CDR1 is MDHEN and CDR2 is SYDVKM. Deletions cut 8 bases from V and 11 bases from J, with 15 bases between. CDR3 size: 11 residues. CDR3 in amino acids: CASSPGRGAFF. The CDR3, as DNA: TGTGCCAGCTCCCCGGGTCGGGGGGCTTTCTTT.

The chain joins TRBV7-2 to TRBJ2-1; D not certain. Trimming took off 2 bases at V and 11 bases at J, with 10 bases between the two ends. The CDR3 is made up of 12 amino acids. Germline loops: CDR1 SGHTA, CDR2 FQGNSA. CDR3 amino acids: CASSLRRAKQFF. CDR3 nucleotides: TGTGCCAGCAGCTTACGCCGAGCTAAGCAGTTCTTC.

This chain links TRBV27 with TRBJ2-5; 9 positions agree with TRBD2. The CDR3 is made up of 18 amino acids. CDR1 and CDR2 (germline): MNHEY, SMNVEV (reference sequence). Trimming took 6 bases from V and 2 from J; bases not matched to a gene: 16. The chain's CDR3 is CASSVALGAGGLQETQYF. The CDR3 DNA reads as TGTGCCAGCAGCGTCGCCCTAGGAGCGGGGGGTTTACAAGAGACCCAGTACTTC.

The CDR3 here is CASSNSGGREEKLFF. CDR3 bases: TGCGCCAGCAGCAACTCAGGGGGCAGAGAAGAAAAACTGTTTTTT. The V gene is TRBV5-1, the J gene TRBJ1-4; 8 bases match TRBD1. The V gene end was trimmed by 4 bases and the J gene end by 8 bases; junction bases not matched to a gene: 10. The CDR3 spans 15 residues. Looked up from germline, CDR1 is SGHRS and CDR2 is YFSETQ.

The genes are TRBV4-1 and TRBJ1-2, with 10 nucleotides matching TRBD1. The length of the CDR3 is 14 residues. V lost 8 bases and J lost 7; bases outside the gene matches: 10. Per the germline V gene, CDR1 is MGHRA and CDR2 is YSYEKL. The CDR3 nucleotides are TGCGCCAGCGCTCCAGACAGGGGGCTACCTGGCTACACCTTC. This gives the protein CASAPDRGLPGYTF.

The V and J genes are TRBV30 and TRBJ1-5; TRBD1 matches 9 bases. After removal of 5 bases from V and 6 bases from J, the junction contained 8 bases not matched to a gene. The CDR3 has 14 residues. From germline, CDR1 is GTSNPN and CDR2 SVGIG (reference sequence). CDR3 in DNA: TGTGCCTGGCGCCTACAGGGGGCGAGTCAGCCCCAGCATTTT. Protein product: CAWRLQGASQPQHF.

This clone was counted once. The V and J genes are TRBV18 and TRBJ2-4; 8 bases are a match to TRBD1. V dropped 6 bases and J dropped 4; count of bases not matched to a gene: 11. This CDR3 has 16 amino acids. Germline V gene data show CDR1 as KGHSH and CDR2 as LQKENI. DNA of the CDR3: TGTGCCAGCTCCCGAATACGACAGGGGATTAAAAACATTCAGTACTTC. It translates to CASSRIRQGIKNIQYF. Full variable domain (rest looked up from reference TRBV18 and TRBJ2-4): NAGVMQNPRHLVRRRGQEARLRCSPMKGHSHVYWYRQLPEEGLKFMVYLQKENIIDESGMPKERFSAEFPKEGPSILRIQQVVRGDSAAYFCASSRIRQGIKNIQYFGAGTRLSVL.

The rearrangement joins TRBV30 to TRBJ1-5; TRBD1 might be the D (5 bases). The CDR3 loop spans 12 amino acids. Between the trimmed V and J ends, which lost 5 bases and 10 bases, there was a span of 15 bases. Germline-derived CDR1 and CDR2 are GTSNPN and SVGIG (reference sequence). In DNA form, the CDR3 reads TGTGCCTGGGGGCCTAGGGGACTTCCCCAGCATTTT. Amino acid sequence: CAWGPRGLPQHF.

The CDR3 DNA reads TGCGCCAGCAGCCAAGAGTTTTCGGGGGAAGCTTTCTTT. It yields the protein CASSQEFSGEAFF. V and J are TRBV4-3 and TRBJ1-1; D not certain. Germline assignment: CDR1 LGHNA and CDR2 YSLEER. The CDR3 spans 13 residues. Trimming shortened V by 0 bases and J by 8 bases, and 10 bases separated the two germline ends.

Written as DNA, the CDR3 is TGTGCCAGCAGCTTAGATCCCGGCGGATATAGCAATCAGCCCCAGCATTTT. Protein: CASSLDPGGYSNQPQHF. The J gene is TRBJ1-5, the V gene TRBV11-2, with D uncertain. Deletions cut 0 bases from V and 0 bases from J, with 12 bases between. Germline V CDR1 and CDR2: SGHAT, FQNNGV. The CDR3 totals 17 residues.

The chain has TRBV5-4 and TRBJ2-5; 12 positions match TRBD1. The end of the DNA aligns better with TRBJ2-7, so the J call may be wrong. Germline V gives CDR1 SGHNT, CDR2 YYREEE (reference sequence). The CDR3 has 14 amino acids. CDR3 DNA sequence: TGTGCCAGCAGGGGACAGGGGGCGAGTGGCGAGCAGTACTTC. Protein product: CASRGQGASGEQYF.

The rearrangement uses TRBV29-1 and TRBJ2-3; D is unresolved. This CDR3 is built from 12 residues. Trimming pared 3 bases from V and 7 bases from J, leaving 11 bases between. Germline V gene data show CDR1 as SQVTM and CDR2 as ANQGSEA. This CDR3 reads CSVDLLGYTQYF. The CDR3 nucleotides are TGCAGCGTTGACCTCCTAGGATATACGCAGTATTTT.

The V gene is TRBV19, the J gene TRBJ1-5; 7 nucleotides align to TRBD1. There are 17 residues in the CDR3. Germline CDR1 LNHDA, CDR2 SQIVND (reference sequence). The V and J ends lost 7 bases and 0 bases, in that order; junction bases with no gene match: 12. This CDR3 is CASTAKGQKLSNQPQHF. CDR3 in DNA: TGTGCCAGTACCGCGAAGGGACAGAAGCTTAGCAATCAGCCCCAGCATTTT.

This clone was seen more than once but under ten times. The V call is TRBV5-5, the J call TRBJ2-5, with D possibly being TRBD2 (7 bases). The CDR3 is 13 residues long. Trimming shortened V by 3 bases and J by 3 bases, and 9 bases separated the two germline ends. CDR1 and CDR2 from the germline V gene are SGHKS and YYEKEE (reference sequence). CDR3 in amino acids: CASSWGGEETQYF. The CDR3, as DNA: TGTGCCAGCAGCTGGGGGGGCGAAGAGACCCAGTACTTC.

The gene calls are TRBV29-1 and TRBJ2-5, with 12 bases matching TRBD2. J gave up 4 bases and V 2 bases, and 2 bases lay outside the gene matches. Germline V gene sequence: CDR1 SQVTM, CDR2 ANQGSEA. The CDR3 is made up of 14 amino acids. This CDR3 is CSVELAGGGETQYF. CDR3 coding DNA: TGCAGCGTTGAACTAGCGGGGGGGGGAGAGACCCAGTACTTC.

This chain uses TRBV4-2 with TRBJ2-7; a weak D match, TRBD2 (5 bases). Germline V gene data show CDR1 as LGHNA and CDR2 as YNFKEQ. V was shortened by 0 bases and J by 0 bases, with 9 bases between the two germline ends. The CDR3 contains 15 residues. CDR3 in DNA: TGTGCCAGCAGCCAAGAGGTCGGGGACTCCTACGAGCAGTACTTC. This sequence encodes CASSQEVGDSYEQYF.

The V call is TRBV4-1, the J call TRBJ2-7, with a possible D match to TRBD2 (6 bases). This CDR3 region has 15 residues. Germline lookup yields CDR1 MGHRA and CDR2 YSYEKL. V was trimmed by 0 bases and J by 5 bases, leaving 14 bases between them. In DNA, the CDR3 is TGCGCCAGCAGCCAAGATCCAGGGAGGTTTAACGAGCAGTACTTC. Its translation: CASSQDPGRFNEQYF.

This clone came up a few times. CDR3 amino acids: CSVGQVSYEQYF. The CDR3 DNA sequence: TGCAGCGTTGGGCAGGTTTCCTACGAGCAGTACTTC. This sequence joins TRBV29-1 and TRBJ2-7; D unclear. Per the germline V gene, CDR1 is SQVTM and CDR2 is ANQGSEA. Trimming pared 4 bases from V and 1 base from J, leaving 8 bases between. The CDR3 runs to 12 residues.

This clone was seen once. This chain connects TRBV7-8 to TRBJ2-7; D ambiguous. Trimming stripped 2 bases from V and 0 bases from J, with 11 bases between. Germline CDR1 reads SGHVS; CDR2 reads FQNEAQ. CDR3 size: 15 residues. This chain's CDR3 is CASSLSFYSSYEQYF. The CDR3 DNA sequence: TGTGCCAGCAGCTTATCTTTTTACAGCTCCTACGAGCAGTACTTC.

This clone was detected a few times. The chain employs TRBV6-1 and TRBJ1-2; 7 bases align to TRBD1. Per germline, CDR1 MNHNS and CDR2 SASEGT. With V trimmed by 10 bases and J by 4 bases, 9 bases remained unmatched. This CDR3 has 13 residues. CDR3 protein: CANRQGAGYGYTF. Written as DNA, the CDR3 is TGTGCCAATCGACAGGGAGCGGGCTATGGCTACACCTTC.

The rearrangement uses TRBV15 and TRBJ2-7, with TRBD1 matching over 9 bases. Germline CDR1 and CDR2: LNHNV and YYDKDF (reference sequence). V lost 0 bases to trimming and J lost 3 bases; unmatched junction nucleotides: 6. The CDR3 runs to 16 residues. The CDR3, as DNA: TGTGCCACCAGCAGAGATCGGGGACAGGGAGGCTACGAGCAGTACTTC. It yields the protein CATSRDRGQGGYEQYF.

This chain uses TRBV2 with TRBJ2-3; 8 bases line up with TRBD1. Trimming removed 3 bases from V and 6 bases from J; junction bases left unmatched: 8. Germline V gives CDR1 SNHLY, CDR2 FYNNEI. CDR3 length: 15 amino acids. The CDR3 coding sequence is TGTGCCAGCAGTGAGACAGGGGCCCGACAGGATACGCAGTATTTT. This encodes CASSETGARQDTQYF.

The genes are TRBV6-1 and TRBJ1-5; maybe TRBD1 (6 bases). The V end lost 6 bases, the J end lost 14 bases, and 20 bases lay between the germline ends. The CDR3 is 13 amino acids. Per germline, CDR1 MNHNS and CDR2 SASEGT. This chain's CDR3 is CASRRRTVGGEHF. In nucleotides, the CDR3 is TGTGCCAGCAGGAGGCGGACAGTGGGTGGGGAGCATTTT.